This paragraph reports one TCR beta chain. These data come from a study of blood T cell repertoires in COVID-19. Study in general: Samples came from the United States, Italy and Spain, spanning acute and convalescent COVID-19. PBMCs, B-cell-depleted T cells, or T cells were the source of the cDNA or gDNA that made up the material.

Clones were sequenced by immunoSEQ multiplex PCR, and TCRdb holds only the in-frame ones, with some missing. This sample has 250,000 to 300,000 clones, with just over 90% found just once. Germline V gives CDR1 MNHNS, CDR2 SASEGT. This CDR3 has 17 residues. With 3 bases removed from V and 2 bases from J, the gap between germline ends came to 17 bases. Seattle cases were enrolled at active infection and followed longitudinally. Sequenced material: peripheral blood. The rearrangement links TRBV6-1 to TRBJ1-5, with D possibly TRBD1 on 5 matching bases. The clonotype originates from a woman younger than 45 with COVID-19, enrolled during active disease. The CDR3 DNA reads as TGTGCCAGCAGTGAGAGAGCCGGGGGTTCGGGCAATCAGCCCCAGCATTTT. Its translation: CASSERAGGSGNQPQHF.